A single sample is the source of the 21 T cell receptor beta chains below, sequenced in a study of blood T cell repertoires in COVID-19. Only in-frame clones appear in the TCRdb table, and some are missing; sequencing was by immunoSEQ multiplex PCR. The sample includes 200,000 to 250,000 clones, 80% to 85% seen only once; the top ten take roughly 3%. Material for sequencing was peripheral blood. Receptor source: a woman in her twenties or thirties who had recovered from COVID-19.

V usage is TRBV19 and J usage is TRBJ2-6, with TRBD2 as a possible D gene (6 bases). CDR3 size: 21 residues. Deletions cut 0 bases from V and 4 bases from J, with 25 bases between. CDR1 and CDR2 (germline): LNHDA, SQIVND (reference sequence). The CDR3 DNA reads TGTGCCAGTAGTATAGATCGAAGAACCGGGGCTAGCGACCCCGGGGCCAACGTCCTGACTTTC. Translation gives CASSIDRRTGASDPGANVLTF.

In the case of this clone: The same CDR3 arises from other DNA sequences in this sample as well. The CDR3 region is CASSDSGGSTDTQYF. The DNA for the CDR3 is TGTGCCAGCAGTGACTCAGGCGGGAGCACAGATACGCAGTATTTT. The V call is TRBV6-4, the J call TRBJ2-3; D may be TRBD2 (5 bases). The V gene's germline CDR1 is MRHNA and CDR2 SNTAGT. This CDR3 is built from 15 residues. The germline V and J ends were trimmed by 0 bases and 0 bases, with 7 bases remaining between them.

The chain joins TRBV6-5 to TRBJ2-1; possibly TRBD2 for D (6 bases). Germline loops: CDR1 MNHEY, CDR2 SVGAGI. The CDR3 consists of 12 residues. V was shortened by 10 bases and J by 8 bases, with 15 bases between the two germline ends. The CDR3 region is CATVTRTDEQFF. The CDR3 DNA reads TGTGCCACCGTGACTAGGACGGATGAGCAGTTCTTC.

The V and J genes are TRBV10-3 and TRBJ2-3, with D unclear. CDR3 length: 17 amino acids. The V end lost 1 base, the J end lost 0 bases, and 14 bases lay between the germline ends. Germline CDR1 is ENHRY and CDR2 is SYGVKD. The CDR3 region is CAISEWAGASSTDTQYF. CDR3 in DNA: TGTGCCATCAGTGAGTGGGCAGGCGCCTCTAGCACAGATACGCAGTATTTT.

The J gene is TRBJ2-7, the V gene TRBV3-1 (or the pseudogene TRBV3-2), with a weak D call TRBD1 (5 bases). V dropped 4 bases and J dropped 5 bases, with 9 bases sitting between them. Germline-derived CDR1 and CDR2 are LGHDT and YNNKEL (reference sequence). This CDR3 contains 12 residues. CDR3 protein: CASSLRVHEQYF. CDR3 coding DNA: TGTGCCAGCAGCCTCAGGGTCCACGAGCAGTACTTC.

This chain uses TRBV7-9 with TRBJ2-1; 8 bases line up with TRBD2. V was clipped by 3 bases and J by 3 bases; unmatched bases: 7. Germline V CDR1 and CDR2: SEHNR, FQNEAQ (reference sequence). The CDR3 is 16 amino acids. CDR3 DNA: TGTGCCAGCAGCTTTGGAGCGGGAGTGGTCTACAATGAGCAGTTCTTC. Its translation is CASSFGAGVVYNEQFF.

The chain recombines TRBV3-1 (or the pseudogene TRBV3-2) with TRBJ2-7; D is possibly TRBD2 (6 bases). This CDR3 has 15 residues. Trimming stripped 0 bases from V and 5 bases from J, with 14 bases between. The germline CDR1 and CDR2 sequences are LGHDT and YNNKEL (reference sequence). CDR3 amino acids: CASSQETGREDEQYF. In nucleotides, the CDR3 is TGTGCCAGCAGCCAAGAGACCGGGAGAGAAGACGAGCAGTACTTC.

V gene TRBV5-1 combines with J gene TRBJ2-4; D gene unclear. Germline-derived CDR1 and CDR2 are SGHRS and YFSETQ. This CDR3 spans 15 amino acids. Trimming took 4 bases from V and 0 from J, leaving 11 bases between them. In DNA form, the CDR3 reads TGCGCCAGCAGCCCCGAGAGGAAAGCCAAAAACATTCAGTACTTC. Its protein is CASSPERKAKNIQYF. Drawing the rest from reference TRBV5-1 and TRBJ2-4, the complete variable domain is KAGVTQTPRYLIKTRGQQVTLSCSPISGHRSVSWYQQTPGQGLQFLFEYFSETQRNKGNFPGRFSGRQFSNSRSEMNVSTLELGDSALYLCASSPERKAKNIQYFGAGTRLSVL.

This chain joins TRBV7-3 and TRBJ2-3; 7 bases are shared with TRBD1. The CDR3 totals 17 residues. Germline CDR1 and CDR2: SGHTA and FQGTGA. Germline trimming cut 5 bases from V and 0 bases from J; bases unmatched to any gene: 11. The CDR3 reads CASSHLGQLFSTDTQYF. CDR3 sequence (DNA): TGTGCCAGCAGCCACCTGGGACAGCTATTTAGCACAGATACGCAGTATTTT.

This sequence joins TRBV27 and TRBJ1-6, with 7 bases that match TRBD1. CDR1 is MNHEY and CDR2 is SMNVEV in the germline V gene (reference sequence). The length of the CDR3 is 17 residues. Trimming removed 6 bases from V and 10 bases from J; junction bases left unmatched: 18. DNA of the CDR3: TGTGCCAGCAGCTCATCAGGTTTCAGGGGGATAAAGTCACCCCTCCACTTT. Residues: CASSSSGFRGIKSPLHF.

This chain joins TRBV5-1 and TRBJ1-4; weak D call: TRBD1 (6 bases). This CDR3 has 14 residues. Trimming stripped 5 bases from V and 6 bases from J, with 14 bases between. Germline-derived CDR1 and CDR2 are SGHRS and YFSETQ. The CDR3 spells CASRIRTEDEKLFF. The DNA for the CDR3 is TGCGCCAGCAGGATCAGGACAGAAGATGAAAAACTGTTTTTT. Full variable domain (missing parts from reference TRBV5-1 and TRBJ1-4): KAGVTQTPRYLIKTRGQQVTLSCSPISGHRSVSWYQQTPGQGLQFLFEYFSETQRNKGNFPGRFSGRQFSNSRSEMNVSTLELGDSALYLCASRIRTEDEKLFFGSGTQLSVL.

This chain uses TRBV19 with TRBJ2-1; D perhaps matches TRBD2 (5 bases). Germline CDR1 and CDR2: LNHDA and SQIVND (reference sequence). V lost 5 bases and J lost 12, with 17 bases in between. The length of the CDR3 is 13 residues. The CDR3 here is CASSLMSGAGQFF. CDR3 bases: TGTGCCAGTAGTCTAATGAGCGGCGCAGGGCAGTTCTTC. Looking up the rest from reference TRBV19 and TRBJ2-1 gives the full variable domain: DGGITQSPKYLFRKEGQNVTLSCEQNLNHDAMYWYRQDPGQGLRLIYYSQIVNDFQKGDIAEGYSVSREKKESFPLTVTSAQKNPTAFYLCASSLMSGAGQFFGPGTRLTVL.

This chain connects TRBV9 to TRBJ2-7, with 7 positions matching TRBD2. Germline values: CDR1 SGDLS, CDR2 YYNGEE. V lost 3 bases, J lost 5 bases, and 8 bases stayed unmatched. The CDR3 consists of 14 residues. CDR3 loop: CASSASTSVNEQYF. As DNA, the CDR3 is TGTGCCAGCAGCGCCAGCACTAGCGTCAACGAGCAGTACTTC.

The chain is built from TRBV7-9 and TRBJ1-2, with D unresolved. The V end was cut by 5 bases, the J end by 8 bases, with 9 bases between. This CDR3 contains 11 residues. The germline CDR1 and CDR2 sequences are SEHNR and FQNEAQ (reference sequence). CDR3 region: CASSEPGGYTF. As DNA, the CDR3 is TGTGCCAGCAGCGAACCAGGAGGCTACACCTTC.

The chain joins TRBV29-1 to TRBJ1-2; 8 positions match TRBD1. Looked up from germline, CDR1 is SQVTM and CDR2 is ANQGSEA. The CDR3 consists of 11 residues. V was pared by 7 bases and J by 6 bases, with 4 bases of the junction left unmatched. The CDR3 sequence is CSAGQGNGYTF. CDR3 nucleotides: TGCAGCGCCGGACAGGGTAATGGCTACACCTTC.

This clone was seen only once. The genes are TRBV28 and TRBJ1-5, with D perhaps matching TRBD1 (5 bases). The V end lost 7 bases, the J end lost 11 bases, and 15 bases lay between the germline ends. Germline-derived CDR1 and CDR2 are MDHEN and SYDVKM. This CDR3 is 12 amino acids long. CDR3 sequence reads: CASTSDIGAQHF. The DNA for the CDR3 is TGTGCCAGCACCTCGGACATCGGAGCCCAGCATTTT.

In its sample, this clone was seen a few times. The CDR3 loop reads CAAAWGRGRTEAFF. As DNA, the CDR3 is TGTGCCGCAGCTTGGGGCAGGGGAAGAACTGAAGCTTTCTTT. V usage is TRBV18 and J usage is TRBJ1-1; perhaps TRBD1 as D (6 bases). The CDR3 loop spans 14 amino acids. Trimming left V 11 bases short and J 5 bases short, with 21 bases between. CDR1 is KGHSH, CDR2 LQKENI, per germline. Supplemented by reference TRBV18 and TRBJ1-1, the full variable domain reads NAGVMQNPRHLVRRRGQEARLRCSPMKGHSHVYWYRQLPEEGLKFMVYLQKENIIDESGMPKERFSAEFPKEGPSILRIQQVVRGDSAAYFCAAAWGRGRTEAFFGQGTRLTVV.

This clone was picked up a small number of times. This sequence joins TRBV4-2 and TRBJ2-1, with 10 bases identical to TRBD2. CDR3 length: 18 amino acids. The germline V gene encodes CDR1 LGHNA and CDR2 YNFKEQ. V shed 0 bases, J shed 2 bases, and the junction held 7 bases outside the gene matches. The CDR3 region is CASSQEGGTSATYNEQFF. The CDR3 DNA sequence: TGTGCCAGCAGCCAAGAAGGGGGGACTAGCGCTACCTACAATGAGCAGTTCTTC.

V usage is TRBV11-2 and J usage is TRBJ1-2; possibly TRBD1 for D (5 bases). Trimming took off 1 base at V and 5 bases at J, with 14 bases between the two ends. Germline CDR1 SGHAT, CDR2 FQNNGV. CDR3 size: 15 residues. The CDR3 region is CASSLALDSAYGYTF. The CDR3 region has the DNA TGTGCCAGCAGCTTAGCCTTAGACAGCGCTTATGGCTACACCTTC.

This rearrangement joins TRBV9 to TRBJ2-3, with TRBD1 as a possible D gene (6 bases). Germline assignment: CDR1 SGDLS and CDR2 YYNGEE. V lost 2 bases, J lost 3 bases, and 10 bases lay in between. CDR3 length: 14 amino acids. Written as DNA, the CDR3 is TGTGCCAGCAGCGTCCAGGACAGAACAGATACGCAGTATTTT. Translating it yields CASSVQDRTDTQYF. The complete variable domain, with remaining parts taken from reference TRBV9 and TRBJ2-3, reads DSGVTQTPKHLITATGQRVTLRCSPRSGDLSVYWYQQSLDQGLQFLIQYYNGEERAKGNILERFSAQQFPDLHSELNLSSLELGDSALYFCASSVQDRTDTQYFGPGTRLTVL.

This clone was seen a single time. This chain joins TRBV3-1 (or the pseudogene TRBV3-2) and TRBJ2-1, with D unresolved. Germline V gene sequence: CDR1 LGHDT, CDR2 YNNKEL (reference sequence). The length of the CDR3 is 12 residues. V was cut by 1 base and J by 9 bases, with 7 bases left in between. The CDR3 coding sequence is TGTGCCAGCAGCCAAGCGCGTAGTGAGCAGTTCTTC. Translation: CASSQARSEQFF.